The sequence of this TCR beta chain was determined in a study of blood T cell repertoires in COVID-19. This table comes from immunoSEQ multiplex PCR, and its TCRdb copy is limited to in-frame clones, with some not included. Of around 250,000 clones in the sample, 75% to 90% were seen once. The CDR3 is made up of 17 amino acids. The germline V gene encodes CDR1 SGHDT and CDR2 YYEEEE. The germline V and J ends were trimmed by 4 bases and 4 bases, with 22 bases remaining between them. Participants spanned ages about 18 to 90 years and resided in 20 to 30 US areas. This sequence originates from a woman aged 45-60 years who had recovered from COVID-19. Sample: PBMCs or T cells enriched from blood (not recorded which). The chain carries TRBV5-6 and TRBJ2-3; D perhaps matches TRBD1 (6 bases). CDR3: CASSIMTGNNGADTQYF. The CDR3 DNA reads TGTGCCAGCAGCATCATGACAGGTAACAACGGGGCAGATACGCAGTATTTT.